This TCR beta chain was documented in a study of cytomegalovirus exposure and HLA in healthy donors. Notes on the study in general: Associated with cytomegalovirus, according to the listing, were fewer than 200 TCR beta chains.

The V and J ends lost 4 bases and 6 bases, in that order; junction bases with no gene match: 10. The CDR3 extends over 16 amino acids. In germline, CDR1 is ENHRY, CDR2 SYGVKD. With 60 Vbeta and 13 Jbeta primers, the PCR was carried out. The data were produced by immunoSEQ multiplex PCR, yet TCRdb's version contains in-frame clones alone and is incomplete. Its listing shows some 200,000 clones. Remarks on this clone: Its specificity is not known.

V gene TRBV10-3 combines with J gene TRBJ2-3, with 10 bases identical to TRBD2. This sequence originates from a woman aged 18 to 35 in good health and CMV-seropositive. Sequencing was carried out using PBMCs. The CDR3 bases are TGTGCCATCAGTGCTGATAGCGGGGGGCCGTGGGATACGCAGTATTTT. Protein product: CAISADSGGPWDTQYF.